Presented here are 10 T cell receptor beta chains from one specimen sequenced in a study of T cells in Graves' hyperthyroidism and ophthalmopathy. Amplification targeted TCR beta CDR3 regions from RNA transcripts. The primer set for the first-round RT-PCR of the TCR CDR3 was HTBI. TCRdb used MiXCR to reprocess the multiplex PCR reads, holding one entry per CDR3 protein. The table has approximately 490,000 distinct CDR3 sequences, roughly 22% seen once. Input material: blood. These TCRs come from a woman in her seventies with Graves' ophthalmopathy.

Points on this clonotype: At one end, the junction sequence differs from germline, possibly due to a read error. The J gene is TRBJ1-1, the V gene TRBV3-1; the D is unclear. CDR3 length: 15 residues. Looked up from germline, CDR1 is LGHDT and CDR2 is YNNKEL (reference sequence). The CDR3 is CAGSQGQQKGIEAFF. The DNA of the CDR3 is TGTGCCGGCAGCCAAGGTCAGCAGAAGGGCATTGAAGCTTTCTTT.

This clonotype was seen a few times. The chain recombines TRBV7-2 with TRBJ2-1; 7 bases agree with TRBD1. The CDR3 is made up of 12 amino acids. V lost 8 bases, J lost 10 bases, and 8 bases stayed unmatched. Looked up from germline, CDR1 is SGHTA and CDR2 is FQGNSA. The CDR3, as DNA: TGTGCCAGCGGTTCGAGGGGGCGGGAGCAGTTCTTC. Translating gives CASGSRGREQFF.

This clonotype occurred once. The CDR3: CSVEPPRGYGYTF. In DNA form, the CDR3 reads TGCAGCGTTGAACCCCCGAGAGGGTATGGCTACACCTTC. This chain connects TRBV29-1 to TRBJ1-2, with D hard to call. Trimming took 2 bases from V and 5 from J, leaving 12 bases between them. Germline CDR1 reads SQVTM; CDR2 reads ANQGSEA. The CDR3 covers 13 residues.

A few counts support this clonotype. This chain joins TRBV3-1 and TRBJ2-1; D possibly corresponds to TRBD2 (5 bases). CDR3 size: 14 residues. V dropped 10 bases and J dropped 0 bases, with 13 bases sitting between them. The germline V gene encodes CDR1 LGHDT and CDR2 YNNKEL (reference sequence). CDR3 protein: CATKGGVSYNEQFF. The CDR3 bases are TGTGCCACAAAAGGAGGAGTCTCCTACAATGAGCAGTTCTTC.

This clonotype was seen more than once but under ten times. The J gene is TRBJ1-1, the V gene TRBV29-1; TRBD1 might be the D (5 bases). V lost 6 bases to trimming and J lost 1 base, with 9 bases between them. The CDR3 consists of 12 residues. Germline lookup yields CDR1 SQVTM and CDR2 ANQGSEA. CDR3 sequence (DNA): TGCAGCGTGGGGGAGGGGAACACTGAAGCTTTCTTT. It yields the protein CSVGEGNTEAFF.

This clonotype turned up a few times. J is TRBJ2-3 and V is TRBV11-2, with D tentatively TRBD1 or TRBD2 (7 bases each). V shed 0 bases and J shed 4 bases, with 14 bases lying between them. The CDR3 covers 16 residues. Germline V gene data show CDR1 as SGHAT and CDR2 as FQNNGV. CDR3 in amino acids: CASSLEGRGRADTQYF. The CDR3 nucleotides are TGTGCCAGCAGCTTAGAAGGCAGGGGGAGGGCAGATACGCAGTATTTT.

The sample holds a few counts of this clonotype. V gene TRBV10-1 combines with J gene TRBJ2-7; TRBD1 agrees at 9 bases. Germline-derived CDR1 and CDR2 are WNHNN and SYGVQD (reference sequence). The CDR3 is made up of 13 amino acids. Trimming removed 11 bases from V and 4 bases from J; junction bases left unmatched: 9. CDR3 amino acids: CAGVAGTGYEQYF. The CDR3 DNA reads TGCGCCGGAGTAGCCGGGACAGGGTACGAGCAGTACTTC.

This sequence joins TRBV7-2 and TRBJ1-2; possibly TRBD1 for D (5 bases). Trimming stripped 1 base from V and 1 base from J, with 13 bases between. Germline V lookup: CDR1 SGHTA, CDR2 FQGNSA. The CDR3 sequence is 16 residues long. As DNA, the CDR3 is TGTGCCAGCAGCTTAGGATGGACGGGGCTTAACTATGGCTACACCTTC. This encodes CASSLGWTGLNYGYTF.

The chain carries TRBV7-9 and TRBJ2-2; D remains unclear. Germline CDR1 SEHNR, CDR2 FQNEAQ (reference sequence). V gave up 2 bases and J gave up 0 bases, with 4 bases separating them. The CDR3 sequence is 14 residues long. CDR3 sequence: CASSLTPNTGELFF. The CDR3 nucleotides read TGTGCCAGCAGCTTAACCCCGAACACCGGGGAGCTGTTTTTT. The whole variable domain, filled in from reference TRBV7-9 and TRBJ2-2, reads DTGVSQNPRHKITKRGQNVTFRCDPISEHNRLYWYRQTLGQGPEFLTYFQNEAQLEKSRLLSDRFSAERPKGSFSTLEIQRTEQGDSAMYLCASSLTPNTGELFFGEGSRLTVL.

The genes are TRBV5-8 and TRBJ1-5, with a tentative D call TRBD1 (5 bases). In germline, CDR1 is SGHTS, CDR2 YDEGEE. V was shortened by 7 bases and J by 7 bases, with 18 bases between the two germline ends. This CDR3 is 14 amino acids long. In DNA form, the CDR3 reads TGTGCCAGCGTCGCGGGGGAAAGGCTGCAGCCCCAGCATTTT. It yields the protein CASVAGERLQPQHF.